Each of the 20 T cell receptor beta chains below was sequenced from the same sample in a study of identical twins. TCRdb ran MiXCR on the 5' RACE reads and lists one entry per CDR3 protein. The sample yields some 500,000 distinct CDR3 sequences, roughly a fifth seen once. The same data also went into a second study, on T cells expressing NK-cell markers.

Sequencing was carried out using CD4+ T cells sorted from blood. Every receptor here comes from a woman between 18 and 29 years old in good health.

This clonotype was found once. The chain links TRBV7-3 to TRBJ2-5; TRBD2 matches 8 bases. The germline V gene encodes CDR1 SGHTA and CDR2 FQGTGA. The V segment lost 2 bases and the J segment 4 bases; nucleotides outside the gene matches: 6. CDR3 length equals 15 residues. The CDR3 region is CASSLRAGRGETQYF. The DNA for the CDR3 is TGTGCCAGCAGCTTACGGGCCGGGAGGGGAGAGACCCAGTACTTC.

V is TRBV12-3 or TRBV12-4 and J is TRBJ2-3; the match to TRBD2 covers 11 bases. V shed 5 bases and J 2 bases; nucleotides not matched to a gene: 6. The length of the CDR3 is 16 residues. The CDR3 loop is CASSITSGSFTDTQYF. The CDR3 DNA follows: TGTGCCAGCAGTATCACTAGCGGGAGCTTCACAGATACGCAGTATTTT.

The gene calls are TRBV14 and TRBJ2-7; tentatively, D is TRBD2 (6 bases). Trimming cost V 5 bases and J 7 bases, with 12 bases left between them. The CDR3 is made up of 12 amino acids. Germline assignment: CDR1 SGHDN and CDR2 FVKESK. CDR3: CASSARGREQYF. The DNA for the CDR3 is TGTGCCAGCAGCGCCCGGGGGAGGGAGCAGTACTTC.

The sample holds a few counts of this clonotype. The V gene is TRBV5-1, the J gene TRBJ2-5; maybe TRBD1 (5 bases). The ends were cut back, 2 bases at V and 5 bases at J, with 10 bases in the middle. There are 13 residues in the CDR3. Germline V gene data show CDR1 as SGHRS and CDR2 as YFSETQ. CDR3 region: CASSLIRGETQYF. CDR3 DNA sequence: TGCGCCAGCAGCTTAATTAGGGGTGAGACCCAGTACTTC.

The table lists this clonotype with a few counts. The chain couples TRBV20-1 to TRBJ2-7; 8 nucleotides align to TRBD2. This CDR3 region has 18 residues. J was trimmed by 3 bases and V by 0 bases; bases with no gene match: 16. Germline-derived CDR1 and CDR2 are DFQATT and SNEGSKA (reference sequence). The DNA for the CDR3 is TGCAGTGCTAGAGAGGGGGGCTTGACGGGAGGGCTTTACTACGAGCAGTACTTC. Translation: CSAREGGLTGGLYYEQYF.

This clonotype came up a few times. The CDR3 nucleotides are TGTGCCAGCAGCGTAGGGGGAGCGGGAGCCGGGGAGCTGTTTTTT. Translating it yields CASSVGGAGAGELFF. The chain joins TRBV9 to TRBJ2-2, with 8 bases that match TRBD2. Germline-derived CDR1 and CDR2 are SGDLS and YYNGEE. The CDR3 spans 15 residues. The trim removed 0 bases at V and 6 bases at J, leaving 4 bases unmatched.

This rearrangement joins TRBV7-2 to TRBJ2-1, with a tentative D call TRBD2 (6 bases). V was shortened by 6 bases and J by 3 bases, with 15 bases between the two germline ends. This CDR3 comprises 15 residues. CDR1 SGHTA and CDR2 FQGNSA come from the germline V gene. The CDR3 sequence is CASSTGGRVYNEQFF. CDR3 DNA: TGTGCCAGCAGTACCGGAGGGCGCGTCTACAATGAGCAGTTCTTC. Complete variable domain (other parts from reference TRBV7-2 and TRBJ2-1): GAGVSQSPSNKVTEKGKDVELRCDPISGHTALYWYRQSLGQGLEFLIYFQGNSAPDKSGLPSDRFSAERTGGSVSTLTIQRTQQEDSAVYLCASSTGGRVYNEQFFGPGTRLTVL.

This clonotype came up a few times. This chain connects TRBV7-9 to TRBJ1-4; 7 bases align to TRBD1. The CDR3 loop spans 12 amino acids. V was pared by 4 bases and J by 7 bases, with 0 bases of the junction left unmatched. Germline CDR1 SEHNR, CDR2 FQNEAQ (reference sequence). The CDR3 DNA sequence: TGTGCCAGCAGCTCAGGGGGTGAAAAACTGTTTTTT. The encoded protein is CASSSGGEKLFF. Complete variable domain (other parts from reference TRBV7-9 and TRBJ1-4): DTGVSQNPRHKITKRGQNVTFRCDPISEHNRLYWYRQTLGQGPEFLTYFQNEAQLEKSRLLSDRFSAERPKGSFSTLEIQRTEQGDSAMYLCASSSGGEKLFFGSGTQLSVL.

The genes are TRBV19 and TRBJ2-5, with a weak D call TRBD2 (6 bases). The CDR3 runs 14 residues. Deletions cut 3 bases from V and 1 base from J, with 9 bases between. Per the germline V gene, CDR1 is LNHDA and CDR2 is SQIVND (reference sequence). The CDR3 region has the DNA TGTGCCAGTAGTATTAGCGGCTTCCAAGAGACCCAGTACTTC. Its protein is CASSISGFQETQYF.

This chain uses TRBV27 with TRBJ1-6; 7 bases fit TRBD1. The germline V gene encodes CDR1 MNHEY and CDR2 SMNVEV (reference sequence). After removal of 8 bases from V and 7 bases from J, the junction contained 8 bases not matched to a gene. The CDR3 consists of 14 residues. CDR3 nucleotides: TGTGCCAGCGGCCGTGGACAGGACAATTCACCCCTCCACTTT. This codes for CASGRGQDNSPLHF.

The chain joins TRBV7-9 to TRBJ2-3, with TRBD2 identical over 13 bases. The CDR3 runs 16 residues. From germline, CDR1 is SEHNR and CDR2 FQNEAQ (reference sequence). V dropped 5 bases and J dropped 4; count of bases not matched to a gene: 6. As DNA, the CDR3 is TGTGCCAGCAGCGCGACTAGCGGGAGGCCTCCAGATACGCAGTATTTT. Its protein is CASSATSGRPPDTQYF.

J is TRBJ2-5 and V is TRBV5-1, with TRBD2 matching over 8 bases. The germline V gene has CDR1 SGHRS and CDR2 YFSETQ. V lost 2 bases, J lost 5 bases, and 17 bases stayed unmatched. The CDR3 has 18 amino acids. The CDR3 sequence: CASSFVSASGFSGETQYF. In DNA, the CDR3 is TGCGCCAGCAGCTTCGTCTCCGCTAGCGGGTTTTCTGGGGAGACCCAGTACTTC. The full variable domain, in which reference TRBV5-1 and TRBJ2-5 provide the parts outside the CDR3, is KAGVTQTPRYLIKTRGQQVTLSCSPISGHRSVSWYQQTPGQGLQFLFEYFSETQRNKGNFPGRFSGRQFSNSRSEMNVSTLELGDSALYLCASSFVSASGFSGETQYFGPGTRLLVL.

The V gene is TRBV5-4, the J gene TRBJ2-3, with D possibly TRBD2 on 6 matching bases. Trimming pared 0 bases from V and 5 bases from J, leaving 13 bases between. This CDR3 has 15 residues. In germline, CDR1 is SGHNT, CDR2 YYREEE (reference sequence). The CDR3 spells CASSLDGGRGDTQYF. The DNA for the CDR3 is TGTGCCAGCAGCTTGGACGGGGGAAGGGGAGATACGCAGTATTTT.

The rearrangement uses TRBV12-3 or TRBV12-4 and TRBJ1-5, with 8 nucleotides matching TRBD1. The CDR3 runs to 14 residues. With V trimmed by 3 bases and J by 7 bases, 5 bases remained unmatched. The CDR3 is CASSFRGPEQPQHF. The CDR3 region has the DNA TGTGCCAGCAGTTTCAGGGGGCCCGAGCAGCCCCAGCATTTT.

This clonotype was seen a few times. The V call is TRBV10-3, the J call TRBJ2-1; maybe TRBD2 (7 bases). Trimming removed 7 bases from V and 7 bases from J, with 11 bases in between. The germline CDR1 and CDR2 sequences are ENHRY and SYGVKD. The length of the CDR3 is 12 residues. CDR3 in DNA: TGTGCCATCAACAGGGAGGGAAATGAGCAGTTCTTC. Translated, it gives CAINREGNEQFF.

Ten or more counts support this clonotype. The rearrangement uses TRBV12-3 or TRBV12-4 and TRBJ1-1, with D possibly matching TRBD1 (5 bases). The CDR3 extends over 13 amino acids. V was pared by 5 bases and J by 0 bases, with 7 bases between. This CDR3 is CASSAGMNTEAFF. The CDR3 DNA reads TGTGCCAGCAGTGCAGGGATGAACACTGAAGCTTTCTTT.

CDR3 sequence: CASRTEGPSYNEQFF. In DNA form, the CDR3 reads TGTGCCAGCAGGACAGAGGGCCCCTCTTACAATGAGCAGTTCTTC. The chain carries TRBV6-2 or TRBV6-3 and TRBJ2-1, with D perhaps being TRBD1 or TRBD2 (5 bases each). Looked up from germline, CDR1 is MNHEY and CDR2 is SVGEGT. This CDR3 contains 15 residues. Trimming removed 6 bases from V and 4 bases from J, with 16 bases in between.

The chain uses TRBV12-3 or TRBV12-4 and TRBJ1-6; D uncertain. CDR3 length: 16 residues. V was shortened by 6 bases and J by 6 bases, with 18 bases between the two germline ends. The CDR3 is CASRSNGDGSNSPLHF. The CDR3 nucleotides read TGTGCCAGCAGGTCCAATGGCGACGGATCTAATTCACCCCTCCACTTT.

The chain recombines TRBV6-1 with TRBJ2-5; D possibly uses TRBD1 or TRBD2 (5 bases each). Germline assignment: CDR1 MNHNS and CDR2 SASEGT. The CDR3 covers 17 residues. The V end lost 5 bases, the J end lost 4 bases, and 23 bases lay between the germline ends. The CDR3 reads CASSPISGTLNSETQYF. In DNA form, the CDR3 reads TGTGCCAGCAGTCCTATTTCCGGGACCCTAAATTCAGAGACCCAGTACTTC.

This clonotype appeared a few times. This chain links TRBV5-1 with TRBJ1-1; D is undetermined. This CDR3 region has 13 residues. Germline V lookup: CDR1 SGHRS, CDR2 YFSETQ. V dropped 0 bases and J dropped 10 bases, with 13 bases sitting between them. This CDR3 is CASSLDSGRGAFF. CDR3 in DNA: TGCGCCAGCAGCTTGGATTCCGGGAGAGGAGCTTTCTTT.